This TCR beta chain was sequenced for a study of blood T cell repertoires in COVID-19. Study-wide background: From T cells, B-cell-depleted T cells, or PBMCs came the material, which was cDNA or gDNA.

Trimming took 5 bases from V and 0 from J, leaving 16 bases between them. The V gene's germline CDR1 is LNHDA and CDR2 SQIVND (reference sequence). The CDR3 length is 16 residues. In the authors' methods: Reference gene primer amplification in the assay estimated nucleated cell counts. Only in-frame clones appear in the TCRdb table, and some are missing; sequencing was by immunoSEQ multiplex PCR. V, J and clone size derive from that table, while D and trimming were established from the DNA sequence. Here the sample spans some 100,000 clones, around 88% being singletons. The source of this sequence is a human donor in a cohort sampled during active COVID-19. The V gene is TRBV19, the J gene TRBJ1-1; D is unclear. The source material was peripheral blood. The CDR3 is CASSPRHELMNTEAFF. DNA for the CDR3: TGTGCCAGTAGTCCGCGACACGAGCTAATGAACACTGAAGCTTTCTTT.